The clone carrying this T cell receptor (delta chain) appeared a few times. Its specificity is unknown. After alphabeta T cell depletion, CD3+ Vdelta1+ Vdelta2- thymocytes were sorted. V shed 3 bases and J shed 8 bases, with 37 bases lying between them. The CDR3 loop spans 21 amino acids. Germline V lookup: CDR1 TSWWSYY, CDR2 QGS. The data stem from a study of Vδ1+ human thymocytes. General study results and limits: Many TRG clonotypes were shared between donors; TRD repertoires were essentially private. Bulk data may be misread because of unexpected Vdelta2 sequences. Highly polyclonal TRG and TRD repertoires with Gaussian CDR3 length distributions appeared in thymus. Despite high sort purity, roughly 20% of thymic T cell receptor delta sequences were Vdelta2.

The template was reverse-transcribed extracted RNA. The CDR3 regions were amplified by multiplex PCR from V-gene primers to a constant-region primer. TCRdb made new clone calls on the multiplex PCR reads using CATT. The sample yields 20,000 to 25,000 delta-chain clones, 7% to 8.5% seen once. V and J are TRDV1 and TRDJ1; either TRDD2 or TRDD3 may fit D (5 bases each). The sample taken for sequencing was Vdelta1+ gamma-delta thymocytes from the thymus. The subset denotes: FACS-sorted CD3+ TCRalphabeta- TCRVdelta1+ TCRVdelta2- thymocytes. The receptor was isolated from a child less than two years old who had congenital heart surgery. Here the CDR3 DNA reads TGTGCTCTTGGGGATGGCTGTTGGCCTTCGATACCACCGCCCCATCCCACCAAACTCATCTTT. Translating gives CALGDGCWPSIPPPHPTKLIF.